This T cell receptor (beta chain) was obtained from a study of blood T cell repertoires in COVID-19. Study as a whole: Researchers got acute and convalescent COVID-19 samples from the United States, Italy and Spain. T cells, B-cell-depleted T cells, or PBMCs provided the cDNA or gDNA that served as material.

Original processing notes: Estimation of nucleated cell counts relied on the amplification of reference gene primers. Using immunoSEQ multiplex PCR, the repertoire was profiled, and TCRdb retains in-frame clones only, with some absent. The V and J calls and clone size are taken from that table; D and trimming were inferred from the DNA. The table has 140,000 to 150,000 clones, approximately 80% seen once. The V end lost 5 bases, the J end lost 0 bases, and 14 bases lay between the germline ends. The CDR3 runs to 16 residues. CDR1 and CDR2 (germline): KGHSH, LQKENI. This receptor was identified in a man in his 60s with active or convalescent COVID-19. The chain carries TRBV18 and TRBJ1-3; D gene ambiguous. Sequencing input: peripheral blood. The CDR3 reads CASSNARGNSGNTIYF. The CDR3 nucleotides read TGTGCCAGCTCAAATGCCCGGGGAAACTCTGGAAACACCATATATTTT.